The text below deals with one T cell receptor beta chain. Antigen unknown. This specimen comes from a study of T cell repertoires in cytomegalovirus infection. Background on the study: Recently identified HLA-C-restricted CMV epitopes were among the peptides used. Matching HLA type, along with CMV infection, was indicated by public TCR beta signatures.

In TCRdb, the reads were re-called with MiXCR into one record per CDR3 protein. The sample shows approximately 990,000 distinct CDR3 sequences, roughly 31% of them seen only once. CDR3 length: 13 amino acids. V was pared by 11 bases and J by 3 bases, with 17 bases between. Germline CDR1 MNHEY, CDR2 SVGEGT. The study's findings and limits: Cumulative public TCR beta family frequency identified carriers of CMV plus the relevant HLA.

This chain joins TRBV6-2 or TRBV6-3 and TRBJ2-7; D ambiguous. This sample comprised cultured CD8+ T cells from PBMCs, obtained from culture after CMV antigen stimulation. The receptor was isolated from a human donor in good health (CMV status not recorded). Some clones in this sample may be carry-over from other donors' samples. CDR3: CAGAAPTSYEQYF. In DNA form, the CDR3 reads TGTGCCGGAGCAGCGCCGACGAGCTACGAGCAGTACTTC.